The 19 T cell receptor beta chains below come from one sample, sequenced in a study of blood T cell repertoires in COVID-19. Method: immunoSEQ multiplex PCR; TCRdb's copy keeps in-frame clones and lacks some. The data contain about 250,000 clones, roughly 85% of them singletons. Sequencing used PBMCs or T cells enriched from blood (not recorded which). Source of these receptors: a woman between 50 and 59 years old with acute COVID-19.

This clone appeared a few times. The chain is built from TRBV15 and TRBJ1-1; TRBD1 might be the D (5 bases). The V end lost 3 bases, the J end lost 4 bases, and 18 bases lay between the germline ends. This CDR3 has 16 amino acids. The germline V gene has CDR1 LNHNV and CDR2 YYDKDF (reference sequence). In DNA form, the CDR3 reads TGTGCCACCAGCAGGCCGGGTAGGGGCGTAGGCACTGAAGCTTTCTTT. Its protein product is CATSRPGRGVGTEAFF. Combining the CDR3 with reference TRBV15 and TRBJ1-1 gives the whole variable domain DAMVIQNPRYQVTQFGKPVTLSCSQTLNHNVMYWYQQKSSQAPKLLFHYYDKDFNNEADTPDNFQSRRPNTSFCFLDIRSPGLGDTAMYLCATSRPGRGVGTEAFFGQGTRLTVV.

About this clone: One end of the junction does not line up with germline, which may come from a read error. This chain joins TRBV6-1 and TRBJ2-1; D not resolved. CDR1 is MNHNS, CDR2 SASEGT, per germline. The CDR3 extends over 13 amino acids. The DNA for the CDR3 is TGTGCCAGCAGTCAAGCTCCCCGCAATGAGCAGTTCTTC. Protein product: CASSQAPRNEQFF.

Here the CDR3 reads CASSAVAATDTQYF. The CDR3 coding sequence is TGTGCCAGCAGCGCCGTAGCGGCCACAGATACGCAGTATTTT. V and J are TRBV7-2 and TRBJ2-3; perhaps TRBD2 as D (6 bases). This CDR3 has 14 amino acids. Germline V gene sequence: CDR1 SGHTA, CDR2 FQGNSA. V lost 5 bases to trimming and J lost 2 bases, with 11 bases between them.

The V and J genes are TRBV19 and TRBJ1-5; a weak D match, TRBD1 (5 bases). The CDR3 loop spans 15 amino acids. Trimming removed 6 bases from V and 0 bases from J, with 12 bases in between. CDR1 is LNHDA and CDR2 is SQIVND in the germline V gene (reference sequence). This chain's CDR3 is CASSPQGYSNQPQHF. The CDR3 DNA is TGTGCCAGTAGCCCTCAGGGCTATAGCAATCAGCCCCAGCATTTT.

This sequence joins TRBV3-1 (or the pseudogene TRBV3-2) and TRBJ2-7; 10 positions agree with TRBD2. The CDR3 has 15 residues. In germline, CDR1 is LGHDT, CDR2 YNNKEL (reference sequence). J lost 3 bases, V lost 2 bases, and 4 bases had no gene match. The CDR3 DNA is TGTGCCAGCAGCCAAACTAGCGGGGAACTCTACGAGCAGTACTTC. Its protein is CASSQTSGELYEQYF.

The chain is built from TRBV29-1 and TRBJ2-5; TRBD1 aligns across 11 bases. The germline V gene encodes CDR1 SQVTM and CDR2 ANQGSEA. This CDR3 has 15 residues. The V segment lost 7 bases and the J segment 5 bases; nucleotides outside the gene matches: 12. The CDR3 region has the DNA TGCAGCGCCGGCGGCGGACAGGGGGCTGGGGAGACCCAGTACTTC. Translating gives CSAGGGQGAGETQYF.

This clone has ten or more counts. The rearrangement uses TRBV6-5 and TRBJ1-3; TRBD1 agrees at 7 bases. V dropped 0 bases and J dropped 4; count of bases not matched to a gene: 3. The germline CDR1 and CDR2 sequences are MNHEY and SVGAGI. CDR3 length equals 15 residues. The CDR3 bases are TGTGCCAGCAGTTACTCGACAGGGCACGGAAACACCATATATTTT. Protein sequence: CASSYSTGHGNTIYF.

The chain carries TRBV10-3 and TRBJ1-2, with D hard to call. V shed 4 bases and J shed 5 bases, with 5 bases lying between them. The CDR3 loop spans 11 amino acids. The V gene's germline CDR1 is ENHRY and CDR2 SYGVKD. The CDR3 region is CAISGQYGYTF. In DNA form, the CDR3 reads TGTGCCATCAGTGGGCAGTATGGCTACACCTTC.

This clone appeared once. The chain has TRBV19 and TRBJ1-1; perhaps TRBD1 as D (5 bases). Per the germline V gene, CDR1 is LNHDA and CDR2 is SQIVND (reference sequence). Trimming took off 3 bases at V and 7 bases at J, with 9 bases between the two ends. This CDR3 is 12 amino acids long. The CDR3 spells CASSIFQGEAFF. Here the CDR3 DNA reads TGTGCCAGTAGTATCTTCCAGGGTGAAGCTTTCTTT. Together with reference TRBV19 and TRBJ1-1, the CDR3 gives the full variable domain: DGGITQSPKYLFRKEGQNVTLSCEQNLNHDAMYWYRQDPGQGLRLIYYSQIVNDFQKGDIAEGYSVSREKKESFPLTVTSAQKNPTAFYLCASSIFQGEAFFGQGTRLTVV.

The chain couples TRBV12-3 or TRBV12-4 to TRBJ2-7, with D perhaps TRBD2 (5 bases). The CDR3 runs to 11 residues. V was clipped by 3 bases and J by 9 bases, with 9 bases between them. The CDR3: CASSFREWQYF. CDR3 nucleotides: TGTGCCAGCAGTTTTAGGGAGTGGCAGTACTTC.

This CDR3 reads CASTALGSGGAVSNEQFF. The CDR3, as DNA: TGTGCCAGCACCGCCCTAGGAAGCGGGGGGGCCGTGTCGAATGAGCAGTTCTTC. This chain connects TRBV7-8 to TRBJ2-1, with 10 nucleotides matching TRBD2. Germline assignment: CDR1 SGHVS and CDR2 FQNEAQ. J was trimmed by 7 bases and V by 7 bases; bases with no gene match: 19. The CDR3 loop spans 18 amino acids.

The chain's CDR3 is CAISVGQGRGNEQFF. In DNA, the CDR3 is TGTGCCATCAGTGTCGGACAGGGAAGGGGGAATGAGCAGTTCTTC. The V call is TRBV10-3, the J call TRBJ2-1; 8 bases map to TRBD1. CDR1 ENHRY and CDR2 SYGVKD come from the germline V gene. Trimming took 4 bases from V and 7 from J; bases not matched to a gene: 9. This CDR3 contains 15 residues.

V is TRBV11-2 and J is TRBJ2-5, with 7 nucleotides matching TRBD2. Germline-derived CDR1 and CDR2 are SGHAT and FQNNGV. The CDR3 extends over 15 amino acids. The ends lost 1 base at V and 3 bases at J; junction bases unmatched: 5. CDR3 in amino acids: CASSLGVRGEETQYF. CDR3 DNA sequence: TGTGCCAGCAGCTTAGGAGTACGGGGGGAAGAGACCCAGTACTTC. The full variable domain, in which reference TRBV11-2 and TRBJ2-5 provide the parts outside the CDR3, is EAGVAQSPRYKIIEKRQSVAFWCNPISGHATLYWYQQILGQGPKLLIQFQNNGVVDDSQLPKDRFSAERLKGVDSTLKIQPAKLEDSAVYLCASSLGVRGEETQYFGPGTRLLVL.

The chain recombines TRBV19 with TRBJ1-1, with D perhaps matching TRBD1 (5 bases). The CDR3 has 15 residues. Trimming left V 5 bases short and J 1 base short, with 14 bases between. CDR1 and CDR2 from the germline V gene are LNHDA and SQIVND (reference sequence). Here the CDR3 reads CASSFGGRRNTEAFF. CDR3 nucleotides: TGTGCCAGTAGTTTCGGGGGACGCCGGAACACTGAAGCTTTCTTT.

This sequence joins TRBV6-5 and TRBJ1-4; a possible D gene is TRBD1 (6 bases). Germline assignment: CDR1 MNHEY and CDR2 SVGAGI. V gave up 11 bases and J gave up 0 bases, with 13 bases separating them. The CDR3 runs to 14 residues. CDR3 sequence: CAGGGGATNEKLFF. CDR3 bases: TGTGCCGGAGGGGGGGGTGCAACTAATGAAAAACTGTTTTTT.

This chain joins TRBV18 and TRBJ2-5; TRBD2 aligns across 9 bases. The CDR3 is made up of 17 amino acids. Germline V gene lookup returns CDR1 KGHSH and CDR2 LQKENI. Trimming cost V 1 base and J 2 bases; bases outside gene matches: 8. The CDR3 DNA is TGTGCCAGCTCACCACTAGCTAGCGGGGCTGGTCAAGAGACCCAGTACTTC. Translating it yields CASSPLASGAGQETQYF.

The chain is built from TRBV10-2 and TRBJ2-7; the match to TRBD2 covers 10 bases. The V gene end was trimmed by 7 bases and the J gene end by 6 bases; junction bases not matched to a gene: 6. This CDR3 contains 13 residues. Germline CDR1 reads WSHSY; CDR2 reads SAAADI. CDR3 nucleotides: TGCGCCAGCAAAGCGGGGGGGCTTGCCGAGCAGTACTTC. It encodes CASKAGGLAEQYF.

This clone has just a few counts. V is TRBV5-1 and J is TRBJ2-7, with 8 bases lining up with TRBD2. Trimming removed 2 bases from V and 6 bases from J; junction bases left unmatched: 10. The germline V gene has CDR1 SGHRS and CDR2 YFSETQ. The CDR3 extends over 15 amino acids. CDR3 sequence (DNA): TGCGCCAGCAGCTTCGGCGGGGGGCGGTCTTCCGAGCAGTACTTC. Translating it yields CASSFGGGRSSEQYF.

The rearrangement joins TRBV2 to TRBJ2-3; D possibly corresponds to TRBD2 (6 bases). Germline V lookup: CDR1 SNHLY, CDR2 FYNNEI. There are 15 residues in the CDR3. Trimming removed 7 bases from V and 1 base from J, with 15 bases in between. CDR3 loop: CASTMDYLGTDTQYF. The DNA of the CDR3 is TGTGCCAGCACGATGGACTACCTCGGCACAGATACGCAGTATTTT.